This TCR beta chain appears in the sequencing data of a study of cytomegalovirus exposure and HLA in healthy donors (dated by TCRdb to 2015 to 2018). Describing the broader study: An earlier analysis of 550 to 700 of the donors reported more than 250 Gb of sequence data and around 120 million unique TCR beta sequences from approximately 180 million T cells. To predict cytomegalovirus infection status, the study brought together high-throughput TCR immunosequencing, statistical association of individual TCRs with disease status, and machine learning. In a later analysis, previously published TCR beta repertoires from 600 to 850 donors were re-analyzed and high-resolution HLA genotyping was added so that TCR occurrence patterns could be studied. Donor age, sex, ethnicity and CMV serostatus were collected together with the repertoire data. The study used immunosequencing to profile the T cell repertoires of approximately 690 subjects and linked those repertoires to cytomegalovirus serostatus. The later analysis used no new phenotypic data to find candidate immune exposures, relying instead on TCR beta sequences and their occurrence across donors. An earlier analysis of 587 of the donors used high-throughput TCR beta sequencing to judge whether each TCR beta V gene segment behaved as functional or pseudogenic. Among under 450 genotyped donors of the cohort, an average of around 240,000 unique TCR beta nucleotide sequences were sequenced per donor, around 18% of them non-productive. Typing coverage differed by locus: A, B, C, DRB1 and DQB1 were typed in roughly 620-630 donors, DQA1 in 522, DPA1 in roughly 590, and DPB1 in 450 to 490. In addition to the first cohort of several hundred subjects, a separate validation cohort of 120 different subjects was used. Roughly 300 gigabases of sequencing data and around 85 million unique TCR sequences made up an early release that covered over 550 HLA-typed donors. Class I and class II HLA loci were covered by the typing at four-digit resolution. The study aimed to test whether cataloging public T cell receptors could reveal signatures of past pathogen exposure. Five DR-DQ haplotypes were treated as single units for association and clustering because of strong linkage in the cohort. Genome-wide SNP genotypes for about 60% of the roughly 700 donors were used in a later genetic analysis, which treated that subset as a discovery cohort. All discovery cohort repertoires had been generated using a single sequencing platform. Of the 300 to 500 genotyped donors, more than 75% were placed in the genetic ancestry cluster associated with self-reported Caucasian donors.

A remark on this clone: The antigen this receptor binds is unknown. The sample holds no much larger clone one base away, and base qualities are not on file.

For CDR1 and CDR2, the germline V gene (reference sequence) lists LNHDA and SQIVND. The CDR3 sequence holds 13 residues, the cysteine and phenylalanine included. Just CDR3 DNA is preserved here, 39 bases in frame from base 1. V was cut back by 4 bases and J by 1 base, leaving a gap of 7 bases between them. Here is what the overall study found, with its caveats: Strong co-occurrence of HLA alleles, especially DR and DQ, made assigning TCR associations to individual alleles difficult. In an earlier analysis of 500 to 650 of the donors, most TCR beta V segments appeared in productive rearrangements about 87% or about 30% of the time, broadly matching IMGT annotations. Specific HLA alleles were associated with some 15,000 TCR beta sequences at a false discovery rate of 0.05 in a later analysis. V-gene and J-gene trimming of TCR beta chains was associated with a missense DCLRE1C variant in a later genetic analysis, and the association was replicated in an independent cohort. Immune exposure information for the cohort was limited to CMV serostatus. Sequencing depth was assumed to be roughly uniform across donors in the presence/absence analyses, though that assumption may not hold. In vitro tests confirmed that a few of the cytomegalovirus-associated TCR beta chains recognize cytomegalovirus antigens. A later analysis reported that several top co-occurrence clusters appeared linked to parvovirus B19, influenza, CMV and Epstein-Barr virus. This cohort had only TCR beta chains sequenced, and the lack of alpha or paired-chain data limited which features could be detected. The sequencing pipeline was judged likely to have produced a cluster of highly shared sequence variants as a technical artifact. The study gave a list of about 160 TCR beta chains associated with cytomegalovirus. Compared with the roughly 700-donor mean, donors in an Asian-associated ancestry cluster had fewer N-insertions in productive TCRs, according to a later genetic analysis. Roughly 15 rarely observed V segments, including chromosome 9 orphons, were excluded from the earlier analysis of approximately 600 of the donors because counts were too low. Because HLA typing was unavailable for some donors at each locus, only the typed subset was used in association tests. In a later analysis, the rate of TCR association differed among HLA loci, with DRB1 alleles having the most associated TCRs and HLA-C alleles having the fewest. In a later analysis, HLA-associated TCR beta chains showed more clonal expansion and lower generation probabilities than non-associated chains that were equally common. Some IMGT-functional V segments, including TRBV6-2 and TRBV6-3, could not be told apart with the 87-base-pair reads, so those segments were excluded. A later analysis found that most CMV-associated TCR beta chains appeared HLA-restricted, with HLA associations seemingly driven largely by CMV exposure. A further reported finding was that TCR beta sequences accurately predicted the HLA-A and HLA-B alleles for most subjects in the first cohort. Across donors, most TCR sequences were observed very rarely, whereas some public TCRs were present in many individuals. Linkage disequilibrium might explain the correlated functional status among segregating V segments, but an unknown experimental factor could not be excluded. The authors suggested that the approach could potentially be generalized to other disease states and immunological phenotypes. The classifier was reported to diagnose cytomegalovirus status with high specificity and sensitivity in both the original cohort and the validation cohort.

The cohort consisted of 666 healthy bone marrow donors. Cohort members were all nominally healthy when sampled, although unrecorded immune exposures were likely present. The donor tested CMV seropositive and was one of the 289 seropositive cohort members. A peripheral blood sample was collected from each donor, and TCR beta sequencing was performed on peripheral blood mononuclear cells. Genomic DNA extraction from the blood cell samples was performed with the Qiagen DNeasy Blood Extraction Kit. Library creation used the immunoSEQ multiplex PCR assay. The multiplex PCR relied on a mix of 60 forward primers for TCR Vbeta segments and 13 reverse primers for TCR Jbeta segments. The CDR3 region of rearranged TCR beta genes was amplified from genomic DNA by a multiplex PCR assay. On the Illumina HiSeq System, the amplified TCR beta libraries were sequenced as 87-base-pair reads. The authors' pipeline ran thus. Across the 640 or so repertoires, a later analysis counted around 80 million unique TCR beta chains, about 10 million of which were shared by at least two donors. A nearest-neighbor algorithm error-corrected the raw reads and collapsed the reads into unique sequences, merging closely related sequences to remove PCR and sequencing errors. Alignment of CDR3 sequences to IMGT reference sequences was used to assign V, D and J gene segments. For a sequence to be retained, a match of at least six nucleotides was required to both a V gene segment and a J gene segment. A rearrangement counted as productive if the CDR3 had no stop codons and remained in frame with V and J, and every other rearrangement counted as non-productive. Following IMGT convention, CDR3 was defined as the stretch from the second conserved V-encoded cysteine to the conserved J-encoded phenylalanine. Sequences without an unambiguous match to a single V gene segment were excluded from the earlier analysis of about 600 of the donors. An earlier analysis of 587 of the donors classified V segments as functional when productive rearrangements were above 56.7% and as segregating when the standard deviation between donors was above 5%. To diagnose cytomegalovirus status from the catalog of TCR beta chain sequences, a statistical classification framework was built. A later analysis assigned V and J genes by comparing TCR nucleotide sequences with IMGT/GENE-DB human TR gene sequences. The TCRdist pipeline was used in a later analysis to assign CDR3 sequences and most-parsimonious VDJ recombination scenarios. A later analysis defined each TCR beta chain by its CDR3 amino acid sequence plus V-gene family, and excluded reads lacking a unique V-gene family. A later analysis removed over 500 highly shared, low-generation-probability nucleotide sequences to deal with suspected cross-contamination and a sequencing artifact. A later analysis calculated a clonal expansion index for each public chain from normalized within-repertoire ranks of inferred template counts. Generation probabilities in a later analysis came from a VDJ recombination model fitted to out-of-frame rearrangements, and those results were checked against IGoR. In a later analysis, TCR-TCR, TCR-HLA and TCR-CMV co-occurrence was scored with hypergeometric tests, and a repertoire-size bias correction was applied to TCR pairs. To estimate false discovery rates, a later analysis permuted the HLA or CMV assignments 20 times. In a later analysis, co-occurring TCRs were grouped using DBSCAN, and TCRdist sequence similarity was added for clustering within HLA-allele-positive subsets. Repertoires with fewer than 30,000 or more than 120,000 public chains were left out of co-occurrence clustering, as were five repertoires with anomalous nucleotide sharing. TCRdb obtained this table from immuneACCESS and retained in-frame rearrangements with V and J assigned. These tables miss some clones; where compared with another copy, unresolved V genes account for less than half of the shortfall, and the remainder is unexplained. V, J and clone size derive from that table, while D and trimming were established from the DNA sequence. The sample includes around 150,000 clones, with 80% observed a single time. The ten largest clones take up about 6.3% of the sample.

This TCR was sampled from a male donor in good health and CMV-seropositive. The sequenced sample consisted of PBMCs. This receptor chain uses TRBV19 and TRBJ1-2; there is no confident call for the D gene. The CDR3 is CASSTYSNYGYTF. The DNA is as follows: TGTGCCAGTAGTACCTACAGTAACTATGGCTACACCTTC.